The 25 T cell receptor beta chains reported below all come from one sample, sequenced in a study of blood T cell repertoires in COVID-19. Sequencing was performed with immunoSEQ multiplex PCR; in TCRdb, only in-frame clones are kept and a portion is missing. The data contain approximately 140,000 clones, 80% to 90% of them seen just once; the ten biggest clones take up 10% to 13%. The specimen sequenced was peripheral blood. The receptors were gathered from a man aged 60 to 69 with active or convalescent COVID-19.

This chain joins TRBV6-2 or TRBV6-3 and TRBJ2-3; 7 nucleotides match TRBD2. V lost 5 bases to trimming and J lost 1 base; unmatched junction nucleotides: 9. The CDR3 totals 16 residues. Germline V gene lookup returns CDR1 MNHEY and CDR2 SVGEGT. CDR3 in amino acids: CASSQEAGKGTDTQYF. As DNA, the CDR3 is TGTGCCAGCAGTCAGGAAGCGGGGAAGGGCACAGATACGCAGTATTTT.

The CDR3 coding sequence is TGTGCCACCAGTGATCCACAGGGGGCGGCTAACTATGGCTACACCTTC. Translation: CATSDPQGAANYGYTF. The chain uses TRBV24-1 and TRBJ1-2; 9 nucleotides line up with TRBD1. The CDR3 runs to 16 residues. Germline trimming cut 3 bases from V and 0 bases from J; bases unmatched to any gene: 4. Germline CDR1 is KGHDR and CDR2 is SFDVKD.

The chain links TRBV7-8 to TRBJ2-1; 8 nucleotides line up with TRBD2. CDR1 is SGHVS and CDR2 is FQNEAQ in the germline V gene. The V gene end was trimmed by 4 bases and the J gene end by 0 bases; junction bases not matched to a gene: 8. This CDR3 comprises 17 residues. The chain's CDR3 is CASSSRGSGSSYNEQFF. CDR3 in DNA: TGTGCCAGCAGCTCCAGAGGGAGCGGGAGCTCCTACAATGAGCAGTTCTTC.

The chain is built from TRBV6-5 and TRBJ2-7, with 8 bases aligning to TRBD2. Germline V gene sequence: CDR1 MNHEY, CDR2 SVGAGI. The CDR3 totals 14 residues. V shed 7 bases and J 4 bases; nucleotides not matched to a gene: 9. CDR3 region: CASTTGGTLYEQYF. CDR3 coding DNA: TGTGCCAGCACCACGGGGGGGACCTTATACGAGCAGTACTTC.

This rearrangement joins TRBV6-5 to TRBJ1-1, with a weak D call TRBD1 (5 bases). Trimming left V 8 bases short and J 5 bases short, with 21 bases between. This CDR3 has 15 residues. Germline V CDR1 and CDR2: MNHEY, SVGAGI. The CDR3, as DNA: TGTGCCAGCTCTATTGGGGGGGGAGTGTTGACTGAAGCTTTCTTT. As protein: CASSIGGGVLTEAFF.

The CDR3 reads CASSLLAGGSKAKNIQYF. As DNA, the CDR3 is TGTGCCAGCAGCTTGCTGGCGGGAGGGTCGAAAGCCAAAAACATTCAGTACTTC. The V gene is TRBV13, the J gene TRBJ2-4, with 9 bases that match TRBD2. The J segment lost 0 bases and the V segment lost 3 bases, leaving 9 bases of the junction unmatched. This CDR3 has 18 amino acids. Germline V gene data show CDR1 as PRHDT and CDR2 as FYEKMQ (reference sequence). Looking up the rest from reference TRBV13 and TRBJ2-4 gives the full variable domain: AAGVIQSPRHLIKEKRETATLKCYPIPRHDTVYWYQQGPGQDPQFLISFYEKMQSDKGSIPDRFSAQQFSDYHSELNMSSLELGDSALYFCASSLLAGGSKAKNIQYFGAGTRLSVL.

In DNA, the CDR3 is TGTGCCTGGACTGGGACACAGACAACAACGCAGTATTTT. Amino acids: CAWTGTQTTTQYF. The chain recombines TRBV30 with TRBJ2-3; D might be TRBD1 (6 bases). With 4 bases removed from V and 9 bases from J, the gap between germline ends came to 17 bases. Germline CDR1 reads GTSNPN; CDR2 reads SVGIG (reference sequence). The CDR3 has 13 residues.

CDR3 coding DNA: TGCGCCAGCAGCCAAGATAGCCTTAACACCGGGGAGCTGTTTTTT. Protein: CASSQDSLNTGELFF. The chain links TRBV4-1 to TRBJ2-2; no clear D gene. Trimming removed 0 bases at V and 2 bases at J, with 7 bases between. Germline V gene lookup returns CDR1 MGHRA and CDR2 YSYEKL. CDR3 length: 15 residues.

The chain employs TRBV27 and TRBJ2-1; 7 positions match TRBD2. The CDR3 contains 16 residues. V was pared by 8 bases and J by 4 bases, with 14 bases of the junction left unmatched. CDR1 and CDR2 (germline): MNHEY, SMNVEV (reference sequence). The CDR3 reads CASGSSGWGIYNEQFF. Written as DNA, the CDR3 is TGTGCCAGCGGCAGTAGCGGGTGGGGGATTTACAATGAGCAGTTCTTC.

V and J are TRBV5-4 and TRBJ2-2, with D tentatively TRBD1 (5 bases). The CDR3 contains 15 residues. The germline gives CDR1 SGHNT, CDR2 YYREEE (reference sequence). Trimming stripped 4 bases from V and 4 bases from J, with 14 bases between. CDR3 coding DNA: TGTGCCAGCAGCCCGAGACAGCAAGTCACCGGGGAGCTGTTTTTT. Its protein is CASSPRQQVTGELFF.

This clone was seen only once. The rearrangement joins TRBV28 to TRBJ2-7, with 9 bases fitting TRBD1. With V trimmed by 10 bases and J by 3 bases, 7 bases remained unmatched. There are 13 residues in the CDR3. Germline V lookup: CDR1 MDHEN, CDR2 SYDVKM. The CDR3 sequence is CATKQGAIYEQYF. As DNA, the CDR3 is TGTGCCACCAAACAGGGGGCCATCTACGAGCAGTACTTC.

This clone showed up just once. This chain connects TRBV29-1 to TRBJ1-2; D is unresolved. Trimming removed 4 bases at V and 4 bases at J, with 4 bases between. Germline lookup yields CDR1 SQVTM and CDR2 ANQGSEA. CDR3 length: 10 amino acids. This CDR3 is CSVASYGYTF. The CDR3 DNA reads as TGCAGCGTTGCCTCCTATGGCTACACCTTC.

Here the CDR3 DNA reads TGCAGCGTTGAACCTGCAACTAATGAAAAACTGTTTTTT. Translated, it gives CSVEPATNEKLFF. The genes are TRBV29-1 and TRBJ1-4; D remains ambiguous. The CDR3 covers 13 residues. Deletions cut 2 bases from V and 0 bases from J, with 4 bases between. In germline, CDR1 is SQVTM, CDR2 ANQGSEA.

The rearrangement uses TRBV5-1 and TRBJ1-5, with a possible D match to TRBD1 (5 bases). Per germline, CDR1 SGHRS and CDR2 YFSETQ. This CDR3 is 14 amino acids long. Trimming cost V 0 bases and J 4 bases, with 8 bases left between them. The CDR3 DNA follows: TGCGCCAGCAGCTTGGCCGGGGGTAATCAGCCCCAGCATTTT. Translating gives CASSLAGGNQPQHF. Full variable domain (missing parts from reference TRBV5-1 and TRBJ1-5): KAGVTQTPRYLIKTRGQQVTLSCSPISGHRSVSWYQQTPGQGLQFLFEYFSETQRNKGNFPGRFSGRQFSNSRSEMNVSTLELGDSALYLCASSLAGGNQPQHFGDGTRLSIL.

This clone was seen a handful of times. The V call is TRBV6-6, the J call TRBJ1-1, with 9 bases lining up with TRBD1. This CDR3 spans 13 amino acids. J lost 5 bases, V lost 6 bases, and 4 bases had no gene match. Germline loops: CDR1 MNHNY, CDR2 SVGAGI (reference sequence). DNA of the CDR3: TGTGCCAGCAGCGACAGGGGGTTAACTGAAGCTTTCTTT. Encoded protein: CASSDRGLTEAFF.

This chain uses TRBV27 with TRBJ2-5; TRBD2 aligns across 13 bases. The germline gives CDR1 MNHEY, CDR2 SMNVEV (reference sequence). This CDR3 contains 15 residues. J was trimmed by 4 bases and V by 4 bases; bases with no gene match: 3. As DNA, the CDR3 is TGTGCCAGCAGTTACCGGACTAGCGGGAGAGAGACCCAGTACTTC. This gives the protein CASSYRTSGRETQYF.

This clone showed up just a few times. This chain joins TRBV4-1 and TRBJ2-6, with D unresolved. This CDR3 has 16 amino acids. Germline CDR1 MGHRA, CDR2 YSYEKL. The germline V and J ends were trimmed by 1 base and 1 base, with 8 bases remaining between them. CDR3 sequence: CASSQGVRSGANVLTF. The CDR3, as DNA: TGCGCCAGCAGCCAAGGTGTCCGGTCTGGGGCCAACGTCCTGACTTTC.

The chain combines TRBV3-1 (or the pseudogene TRBV3-2) with TRBJ1-2; 9 bases are a match to TRBD1. The V segment lost 1 base and the J segment 7 bases; nucleotides outside the gene matches: 10. The germline gives CDR1 LGHDT, CDR2 YNNKEL (reference sequence). The CDR3 consists of 16 residues. CDR3 nucleotides: TGTGCCAGCAGCCAAGGTGGGACAGGGTCCACCGTTGGCTACACCTTC. Encoded protein: CASSQGGTGSTVGYTF.

Comments on this clone: One end of the junction fails to match germline, which may point to a read error. CDR3 sequence: CASSTGDLLPAF. As DNA, the CDR3 is TGTGCCAGCAGTACAGGGGACCTCCTTCCGGCCTTC. The V call is TRBV27, the J call TRBJ2-7; 7 positions agree with TRBD1. Germline V gene data show CDR1 as MNHEY and CDR2 as SMNVEV (reference sequence). The CDR3 contains 12 residues.

This clone has only one observation. The chain combines TRBV15 with TRBJ1-3; no clear D. CDR1 and CDR2 from the germline V gene are LNHNV and YYDKDF (reference sequence). The CDR3 is 17 residues long. The V gene lost 5 bases and the J gene lost 0 bases, with 17 bases spanning the gap. In DNA form, the CDR3 reads TGTGCCACCAGCGGCCCGGGGAGAAGCGGCTCTGGAAACACCATATATTTT. It translates to CATSGPGRSGSGNTIYF. The complete variable domain, with remaining parts taken from reference TRBV15 and TRBJ1-3, reads DAMVIQNPRYQVTQFGKPVTLSCSQTLNHNVMYWYQQKSSQAPKLLFHYYDKDFNNEADTPDNFQSRRPNTSFCFLDIRSPGLGDTAMYLCATSGPGRSGSGNTIYFGEGSWLTVV.

This chain uses TRBV7-9 with TRBJ1-4, with 8 bases identical to TRBD1. The junction had 5 bases not matched to a gene; V was cut back by 3 bases and J by 11 bases. From germline, CDR1 is SEHNR and CDR2 FQNEAQ (reference sequence). This CDR3 has 13 residues. CDR3 amino acids: CASSFRQGFKLFF. CDR3 coding DNA: TGTGCCAGCAGCTTTAGACAGGGGTTCAAACTGTTTTTT.

The chain has TRBV30 and TRBJ2-1; perhaps TRBD1 as D (5 bases). V was cut by 0 bases and J by 4 bases, with 7 bases left in between. Germline CDR1 and CDR2: GTSNPN and SVGIG (reference sequence). CDR3 length: 13 residues. For the CDR3, the DNA is TGTGCCTGGAGTGTAGGACAATACAATGAGCAGTTCTTC. Translated, it gives CAWSVGQYNEQFF.

The chain couples TRBV7-2 to TRBJ2-7, with 7 nucleotides matching TRBD2. Germline V gene lookup returns CDR1 SGHTA and CDR2 FQGNSA. With V trimmed by 5 bases and J by 0 bases, 7 bases remained unmatched. The CDR3 consists of 15 residues. In nucleotides, the CDR3 is TGTGCCAGCAGCGACATCGGGGGGATCTCCTACGAGCAGTACTTC. As protein: CASSDIGGISYEQYF.

This chain uses TRBV15 with TRBJ2-7; TRBD2 agrees at 8 bases. V lost 1 base and J lost 0; bases outside the gene matches: 2. The CDR3 is made up of 15 amino acids. Germline CDR1 reads LNHNV; CDR2 reads YYDKDF (reference sequence). CDR3: CATSRASGSSYEQYF. The CDR3 DNA sequence: TGTGCCACCAGCAGAGCAAGCGGGAGCTCCTACGAGCAGTACTTC.

The chain combines TRBV9 with TRBJ2-7; D gene ambiguous. Trimming left V 2 bases short and J 2 bases short, with 8 bases between. Germline CDR1 is SGDLS and CDR2 is YYNGEE. The CDR3 is 13 residues long. CDR3: CASSVTPTYEQYF. CDR3 bases: TGTGCCAGCAGCGTGACTCCTACCTACGAGCAGTACTTC.